This T cell receptor beta chain came from a study of blood T cell repertoires in COVID-19. For the study at large: The study drew acute and convalescent COVID-19 samples from the United States, Italy and Spain.

Methods used by the authors: By means of reference gene primer amplification, nucleated cell counts were estimated. Generated by immunoSEQ multiplex PCR, the TCRdb table keeps only in-frame clones and is missing some. That table supplies the V and J calls and clone size; D and trimming were determined from the DNA. The sample records more than 70,000 clones, roughly 80% being singletons. CDR1 and CDR2 from the germline V gene are MDHEN and SYDVKM. V shed 10 bases and J 7 bases; nucleotides not matched to a gene: 12. The CDR3 extends over 14 amino acids. This sequence was found in a woman in her seventies with acute or convalescent COVID-19. The V and J genes are TRBV28 and TRBJ1-5, with 8 positions matching TRBD1. Sequenced input: peripheral blood. The DNA for the CDR3 is TGTGCCACCGACAGGGGAGGGAGAGAACAGCCCCAGCATTTT. Protein: CATDRGGREQPQHF.